These 20 T cell receptor beta chains originate from one sample sequenced in a study of T cell repertoires in cytomegalovirus infection. One entry per CDR3 protein, called by TCRdb with MiXCR from the reads. Seen here are about 100,000 distinct CDR3 sequences, about 40% observed once, and the top ten hold about 76%. These receptors have no known antigen. Source: CD8+ T cells from cultured PBMCs, taken from culture after CMV antigen stimulation. The source is a human donor in good health (CMV status not recorded). Some clones in this sample may be carry-over from other donors' samples.

The rearrangement joins TRBV4-1 to TRBJ2-1; D is possibly TRBD1 or TRBD2 (5 bases each). The CDR3 sequence is 16 residues long. From germline, CDR1 is MGHRA and CDR2 YSYEKL. V lost 0 bases, J lost 1 base, and 10 bases lay in between. For the CDR3, the DNA is TGCGCCAGCAGCCAAGATACGGGACCATCCTACAATGAGCAGTTCTTC. It is translated as CASSQDTGPSYNEQFF.

This clonotype came up a few times. This CDR3 reads CASSEEAPHVYEQYF. The CDR3 DNA sequence: TGTGCCAGCAGTGAGGAGGCCCCCCACGTCTACGAGCAGTACTTC. This rearrangement joins TRBV2 to TRBJ2-7, with D perhaps matching TRBD2 (5 bases). CDR3 length: 15 amino acids. Germline loops: CDR1 SNHLY, CDR2 FYNNEI. V dropped 3 bases and J dropped 3 bases, with 15 bases sitting between them. The full variable domain, completed using reference TRBV2 and TRBJ2-7, is EPEVTQTPSHQVTQMGQEVILRCVPISNHLYFYWYRQILGQKVEFLVSFYNNEISEKSEIFDDQFSVERPDGSNFTLKIRSTKLEDSAMYFCASSEEAPHVYEQYFGPGTRLTVT.

This clonotype was picked up one time. The chain uses TRBV5-1 and TRBJ2-1; weak D call: TRBD1 (6 bases). This CDR3 spans 13 amino acids. The V and J ends lost 0 bases and 8 bases respectively, with 9 bases between them. Looked up from germline, CDR1 is SGHRS and CDR2 is YFSETQ. CDR3 residues: CASSLEDSHEQFF. CDR3 nucleotides: TGCGCCAGCAGCTTGGAGGACAGCCATGAGCAGTTCTTC.

In this sample, this clonotype turned up a few times. The chain has TRBV7-9 and TRBJ2-1; 11 bases match TRBD1. Per the germline V gene, CDR1 is SEHNR and CDR2 is FQNEAQ (reference sequence). The CDR3 length is 14 residues. After removal of 5 bases from V and 9 bases from J, the junction contained 6 bases not matched to a gene. The CDR3 protein is CASSGTGGRGEQFF. CDR3 coding DNA: TGTGCCAGCAGCGGGACAGGGGGAAGGGGTGAGCAGTTCTTC.

The chain has TRBV28 and TRBJ1-2; 7 bases fit TRBD1. CDR1 and CDR2 (germline): MDHEN, SYDVKM. Trimming took 6 bases from V and 5 from J; bases not matched to a gene: 12. The CDR3 totals 15 residues. CDR3 in DNA: TGTGCCAGCAGCCCCGCAAGGGGGCTGGATTATGGCTACACCTTC. Its protein product is CASSPARGLDYGYTF.

Turning to this clonotype: Relative to the germline gene, one junction end is altered; a read error may explain this. The CDR3, as DNA: TGTGCCAGCAGCTTATGGGGGGATTCCTACAATGAGCAGTTCTTC. Its protein is CASSLWGDSYNEQFF. V gene TRBV28 combines with J gene TRBJ2-1, with D tentatively TRBD2 (6 bases). Germline CDR1 reads MDHEN; CDR2 reads SYDVKM. The CDR3 has 15 amino acids.

The CDR3 region is CASSLRGGAVITEAFF. CDR3 DNA sequence: TGTGCCAGCAGCTTACGGGGGGGCGCGGTAATCACTGAAGCTTTCTTT. V usage is TRBV7-8 and J usage is TRBJ1-1; D is possibly TRBD1 (6 bases). This CDR3 contains 16 residues. Germline loops: CDR1 SGHVS, CDR2 FQNEAQ. Trimming shortened V by 2 bases and J by 4 bases, and 17 bases separated the two germline ends.

This clonotype has more than one count but fewer than ten. The rearrangement joins TRBV4-1 to TRBJ1-6; weak D call: TRBD1 (5 bases). The CDR3 totals 15 residues. Germline CDR1 and CDR2: MGHRA and YSYEKL. V was shortened by 4 bases and J by 7 bases, with 14 bases between the two germline ends. CDR3 region: CASSLSGTTNSPLHF. CDR3 nucleotide sequence: TGCGCCAGCAGCCTTAGTGGGACTACAAATTCACCCCTCCACTTT.

The rearrangement joins TRBV12-3 or TRBV12-4 to TRBJ2-1; D ambiguous. The germline V and J ends were trimmed by 0 bases and 2 bases, with 8 bases remaining between them. The CDR3 runs to 15 residues. CDR3 in DNA: TGTGCCAGCAGTTTAGCGGACCCGGCCTACAATGAGCAGTTCTTC. Translation: CASSLADPAYNEQFF.

CDR3 region: CASSPGWDHYEQYF. CDR3 sequence (DNA): TGTGCCAGCAGCCCGGGATGGGATCACTACGAGCAGTACTTC. J is TRBJ2-7 and V is TRBV11-2; D perhaps matches TRBD2 (5 bases). Trimming stripped 5 bases from V and 3 bases from J, with 14 bases between. CDR3 length: 14 residues. From germline, CDR1 is SGHAT and CDR2 FQNNGV.

This chain joins TRBV7-2 and TRBJ2-1; D tentatively reads TRBD1 or TRBD2 (5 bases each). The V end was cut by 4 bases, the J end by 4 bases, with 11 bases between. The germline V gene encodes CDR1 SGHTA and CDR2 FQGNSA. The CDR3 sequence is 14 residues long. CDR3 loop: CASSSRDLYNEQFF. In DNA, the CDR3 is TGTGCCAGCAGCTCCCGGGACCTTTACAATGAGCAGTTCTTC.

This clonotype was observed at least ten times. The rearrangement joins TRBV7-3 to TRBJ1-1; the D is unclear. Trimming cost V 5 bases and J 7 bases, with 5 bases left between them. In germline, CDR1 is SGHTA, CDR2 FQGTGA. This CDR3 has 10 residues. The CDR3 nucleotides are TGTGCCAGCAGCATGATTGAAGCTTTCTTT. This sequence encodes CASSMIEAFF. Combining the CDR3 with reference TRBV7-3 and TRBJ1-1 gives the whole variable domain GAGVSQTPSNKVTEKGKYVELRCDPISGHTALYWYRQSLGQGPEFLIYFQGTGAADDSGLPNDRFFAVRPEGSVSTLKIQRTERGDSAVYLCASSMIEAFFGQGTRLTVV.

The V and J genes are TRBV29-1 and TRBJ2-3; D not resolved. CDR1 is SQVTM, CDR2 ANQGSEA, per germline. With 7 bases removed from V and 5 bases from J, the gap between germline ends came to 16 bases. CDR3 length: 13 residues. CDR3 residues: CSGQPPWGDTQYF. The CDR3 DNA is TGCAGCGGTCAGCCCCCCTGGGGAGATACGCAGTATTTT.

A few counts support this clonotype. The chain couples TRBV28 to TRBJ2-5, with 8 nucleotides matching TRBD1. V was clipped by 5 bases and J by 5 bases; unmatched bases: 7. The germline V gene has CDR1 MDHEN and CDR2 SYDVKM. The CDR3 extends over 14 amino acids. The CDR3 bases are TGTGCCAGCAGTGGCCGACAGGGGAGGGAGACCCAGTACTTC. Its translation: CASSGRQGRETQYF.

The J gene is TRBJ2-7, the V gene TRBV7-9; D ambiguous. V lost 5 bases and J lost 0, with 8 bases in between. This CDR3 has 13 residues. The germline CDR1 and CDR2 sequences are SEHNR and FQNEAQ (reference sequence). Written as DNA, the CDR3 is TGTGCCAGCAGCCCAAAAGCCTCCTACGAGCAGTACTTC. It translates to CASSPKASYEQYF. The entire variable domain, with the rest obtained from reference TRBV7-9 and TRBJ2-7, is as follows: DTGVSQNPRHKITKRGQNVTFRCDPISEHNRLYWYRQTLGQGPEFLTYFQNEAQLEKSRLLSDRFSAERPKGSFSTLEIQRTEQGDSAMYLCASSPKASYEQYFGPGTRLTVT.

This chain joins TRBV28 and TRBJ1-4, with TRBD1 matching 7 bases. V lost 6 bases and J lost 6; bases outside the gene matches: 4. Per germline, CDR1 MDHEN and CDR2 SYDVKM. This CDR3 has 13 amino acids. The CDR3 sequence: CASRPQGHEKLFF. The CDR3 DNA follows: TGTGCCAGCAGACCACAGGGGCATGAAAAACTGTTTTTT.

V gene TRBV29-1 combines with J gene TRBJ1-1; D remains ambiguous. Germline lookup yields CDR1 SQVTM and CDR2 ANQGSEA. Between the trimmed V and J ends, which lost 5 bases and 6 bases, there was a span of 19 bases. The CDR3 contains 14 residues. CDR3 DNA sequence: TGCAGCGTTTTTCGGGCTGCGGGAGTCGCTGAAGCTTTCTTT. Its protein product is CSVFRAAGVAEAFF.

This clonotype came up a few times. The rearrangement joins TRBV6-6 to TRBJ2-5, with unresolved D. The CDR3 runs 13 residues. Germline assignment: CDR1 MNHNY and CDR2 SVGAGI (reference sequence). Trimming removed 4 bases from V and 4 bases from J, with 10 bases in between. CDR3 in DNA: TGTGCCAGCAGTTCCCTCATGGTAGAGACCCAGTACTTC. This translates into CASSSLMVETQYF.

V and J are TRBV27 and TRBJ2-1; D possibly corresponds to TRBD2 (7 bases). Germline CDR1 is MNHEY and CDR2 is SMNVEV (reference sequence). The V gene lost 0 bases and the J gene lost 8 bases, with 14 bases spanning the gap. The CDR3 length is 15 residues. This CDR3 is CASSLSPSGGDEQFF. CDR3 DNA sequence: TGTGCCAGCAGTTTATCCCCCTCGGGGGGCGATGAGCAGTTCTTC.

This clonotype was detected only a few times. This chain links TRBV4-1 with TRBJ2-1; D not resolved. The V end lost 5 bases, the J end lost 5 bases, and 13 bases lay between the germline ends. The germline CDR1 and CDR2 sequences are MGHRA and YSYEKL. The CDR3 length is 14 residues. This chain's CDR3 is CASSSMVLNNEQFF. CDR3 in DNA: TGCGCCAGCAGCTCAATGGTTCTAAACAATGAGCAGTTCTTC.